The T cell receptor (beta chain) under discussion was sequenced for a study of early T cells in non-severe SARS-CoV-2 infection. TCRdb independently ran MiXCR on the 5' RACE reads; one entry per CDR3 protein. The table has 70,000 to 85,000 distinct CDR3 sequences, 12% seen once. J was trimmed by 0 bases and V by 5 bases; bases with no gene match: 9. Germline V gives CDR1 LNHDA, CDR2 SQIVND (reference sequence). The CDR3 totals 16 residues. This clonotype was observed many times. Sequencing input: whole blood. The sequence derives from an adult who was a healthcare worker with PCR-confirmed SARS-CoV-2 infection or an uninfected control (not recorded which). V and J are TRBV19 and TRBJ2-5; 7 nucleotides line up with TRBD1. The CDR3 DNA is TGTGCCAGTAGTTCCGGCAGGGGACAGAACCAAGAGACCCAGTACTTC. This gives the protein CASSSGRGQNQETQYF.